Below, 19 T cell receptor beta chains from the same sample are listed, as sequenced in a study of graft-versus-host responses after intestinal transplantation (dated by TCRdb to about 2021). What this sample's time point label stands for: cells obtained before transplantation from donor or recipient. No antigen has been assigned to these receptors. Library creation used the immunoSEQ multiplex PCR assay. TCRdb provides this immuneACCESS table in a form limited to in-frame rearrangements. Some clones are lacking; in checked studies, under half of them reflect an unresolved V gene, and why the rest are absent is not known. Present in this sample are tens of thousands of clones, nearly 85% of which were seen just once. The ten top clones hold around 0.37% of the sample. The material sequenced was unstimulated CD4+ T cells sorted from spleen or lymph node cells, taken before transplant. The source is a human donor who was the organ donor for an intestinal transplant.

CDR3 protein: CASPPPGLAGRDNEQFF. For the CDR3, the DNA is TGTGCCAGTCCACCTCCGGGACTAGCGGGGAGAGACAATGAGCAGTTCTTC. The rearrangement links TRBV28 to TRBJ2-1; 13 nucleotides line up with TRBD2. Trimming took 9 bases from V and 5 from J; bases not matched to a gene: 13. Germline V gives CDR1 MDHEN, CDR2 SYDVKM. CDR3 size: 17 residues.

The J gene is TRBJ1-2, the V gene TRBV6-5; 8 nucleotides agree with TRBD1. This CDR3 has 15 amino acids. CDR1 MNHEY and CDR2 SVGAGI come from the germline V gene. V gave up 6 bases and J gave up 4 bases; unmatched junction bases: 10. CDR3 residues: CASRTGQGGVYGYTF. CDR3 in DNA: TGTGCCAGCAGAACCGGACAGGGTGGGGTCTATGGCTACACCTTC.

The V call is TRBV6-6, the J call TRBJ1-1; 7 bases fit TRBD1. The J segment lost 3 bases and the V segment lost 2 bases, leaving 3 bases of the junction unmatched. The V gene's germline CDR1 is MNHNY and CDR2 SVGAGI (reference sequence). The CDR3 sequence is 14 residues long. CDR3 in DNA: TGTGCCAGCAGTTACAAGGGGGCGGACACTGAAGCTTTCTTT. This encodes CASSYKGADTEAFF.

V usage is TRBV7-9 and J usage is TRBJ2-2; TRBD1 is a possible D gene (5 bases). Trimming pared 7 bases from V and 0 bases from J, leaving 9 bases between. Germline V lookup: CDR1 SEHNR, CDR2 FQNEAQ (reference sequence). This CDR3 has 14 residues. For the CDR3, the DNA is TGTGCCAGCACCCAGGGCCCGAACACCGGGGAGCTGTTTTTT. Its protein is CASTQGPNTGELFF.

This clone was seen just once. V and J are TRBV4-3 and TRBJ2-5; D is unresolved. Trimming removed 0 bases from V and 2 bases from J, with 13 bases in between. Germline V lookup: CDR1 LGHNA, CDR2 YSLEER. CDR3 length equals 16 residues. This CDR3 is CASSQDLSELQETQYF. The CDR3 bases are TGCGCCAGCAGCCAAGATCTTTCCGAGTTACAAGAGACCCAGTACTTC.

The chain joins TRBV6-5 to TRBJ2-1; 11 positions agree with TRBD2. J lost 5 bases, V lost 5 bases, and 5 bases had no gene match. CDR3 size: 15 residues. Germline V gene data show CDR1 as MNHEY and CDR2 as SVGAGI. The CDR3 nucleotides read TGTGCCAGCAGTGGTACTAGCGGGGGAAACAATGAGCAGTTCTTC. This encodes CASSGTSGGNNEQFF.

The chain joins TRBV28 to TRBJ1-2, with TRBD1 as a possible D gene (6 bases). Trimming cost V 2 bases and J 0 bases, with 10 bases left between them. The length of the CDR3 is 15 residues. Germline V gene sequence: CDR1 MDHEN, CDR2 SYDVKM. CDR3 residues: CASSLTGTTNYGYTF. CDR3 DNA: TGTGCCAGCAGTTTAACAGGGACAACTAACTATGGCTACACCTTC.

This clone appeared a few times. V usage is TRBV19 and J usage is TRBJ2-5, with 8 bases lining up with TRBD2. From germline, CDR1 is LNHDA and CDR2 SQIVND (reference sequence). V was pared by 3 bases and J by 9 bases, with 9 bases of the junction left unmatched. The CDR3 extends over 14 amino acids. CDR3 in DNA: TGTGCCAGTAGTATCGTACCCAGCGGGGGTTCCCAGTACTTC. Its protein is CASSIVPSGGSQYF.

This clone has a handful of counts. The CDR3 spells CASRGTGRGTGELFF. In DNA form, the CDR3 reads TGTGCCAGCAGGGGGACTGGACGGGGCACCGGGGAGCTGTTTTTT. The chain recombines TRBV5-4 with TRBJ2-2; maybe TRBD2 (6 bases). Germline V gene lookup returns CDR1 SGHNT and CDR2 YYREEE (reference sequence). Trimming took 5 bases from V and 4 from J, leaving 15 bases between them. CDR3 length: 15 residues.

This clone was found once. The V gene is TRBV11-2, the J gene TRBJ2-2, with D perhaps TRBD2 (5 bases). This CDR3 has 16 amino acids. Trimming took 2 bases from V and 0 from J, leaving 10 bases between them. CDR1 SGHAT and CDR2 FQNNGV come from the germline V gene. CDR3: CASSLSSGTNTGELFF. The DNA of the CDR3 is TGTGCCAGCAGCTTATCATCGGGAACGAACACCGGGGAGCTGTTTTTT.

The chain uses TRBV19 and TRBJ2-2; 10 bases are shared with TRBD1. This CDR3 contains 14 residues. Germline assignment: CDR1 LNHDA and CDR2 SQIVND (reference sequence). The trim removed 6 bases at V and 4 bases at J, leaving 2 bases unmatched. The CDR3 nucleotides are TGTGCCAGTAGGAGGACAGGGGGCACCGGGGAGCTGTTTTTT. Protein product: CASRRTGGTGELFF.

CDR3 nucleotide sequence: TGTGCCAGCAGCGTTCGACAGGGGATGAACACCGGGGAGCTGTTTTTT. Encoded protein: CASSVRQGMNTGELFF. The chain combines TRBV7-2 with TRBJ2-2; 8 nucleotides line up with TRBD1. The J segment lost 1 base and the V segment lost 5 bases, leaving 6 bases of the junction unmatched. CDR3 length: 16 residues. The germline gives CDR1 SGHTA, CDR2 FQGNSA.

The chain uses TRBV5-6 and TRBJ2-4; D gene unclear. Trimming took off 1 base at V and 7 bases at J, with 15 bases between the two ends. From germline, CDR1 is SGHDT and CDR2 YYEEEE. The CDR3 spans 15 residues. DNA for the CDR3: TGTGCCAGCAGCTTGCCGGCACCCTCCAGGAACATTCAGTACTTC. Translation gives CASSLPAPSRNIQYF.

This chain connects TRBV6-5 to TRBJ1-1; no reliable D call. V was clipped by 2 bases and J by 1 base, with 14 bases between them. Germline-derived CDR1 and CDR2 are MNHEY and SVGAGI. The CDR3 is 16 residues long. CDR3 sequence: CASSYRVTTENTEAFF. The CDR3, as DNA: TGTGCCAGCAGTTACCGTGTGACAACGGAGAACACTGAAGCTTTCTTT.

This chain joins TRBV27 and TRBJ1-2; D is possibly TRBD1 (5 bases). In germline, CDR1 is MNHEY, CDR2 SMNVEV (reference sequence). This CDR3 has 13 amino acids. The germline V and J ends were trimmed by 5 bases and 7 bases, with 14 bases remaining between them. CDR3 DNA: TGTGCCAGCAGTAAGGGTTGGCAGGGTGGCTACACCTTC. It specifies CASSKGWQGGYTF.

The CDR3 is CASSWGGGPNEQFF. DNA of the CDR3: TGCGCCAGCAGCTGGGGCGGGGGACCCAATGAGCAGTTCTTC. This chain connects TRBV5-1 to TRBJ2-1, with 7 positions matching TRBD2. Germline trimming cut 3 bases from V and 6 bases from J; bases unmatched to any gene: 6. This CDR3 region has 14 residues. The germline V gene encodes CDR1 SGHRS and CDR2 YFSETQ. Full variable domain (rest looked up from reference TRBV5-1 and TRBJ2-1): KAGVTQTPRYLIKTRGQQVTLSCSPISGHRSVSWYQQTPGQGLQFLFEYFSETQRNKGNFPGRFSGRQFSNSRSEMNVSTLELGDSALYLCASSWGGGPNEQFFGPGTRLTVL.

J is TRBJ1-4 and V is TRBV28; D gene unclear. V was clipped by 1 base and J by 7 bases, with 10 bases between them. Germline loops: CDR1 MDHEN, CDR2 SYDVKM. The CDR3 sequence is 14 residues long. CDR3 protein: CASSLSGIREKLFF. As DNA, the CDR3 is TGTGCCAGCAGTTTATCGGGGATTCGTGAAAAACTGTTTTTT.

V is TRBV28 and J is TRBJ2-5; D remains ambiguous. Trimming removed 3 bases at V and 5 bases at J, with 19 bases between. This CDR3 is built from 16 residues. Germline V lookup: CDR1 MDHEN, CDR2 SYDVKM. CDR3 residues: CASSLGSIGSRETQYF. The CDR3 DNA is TGTGCCAGCAGTTTGGGCTCGATCGGTTCTCGGGAGACCCAGTACTTC. Using reference TRBV28 and TRBJ2-5 for the parts outside the CDR3, the full variable domain is DVKVTQSSRYLVKRTGEKVFLECVQDMDHENMFWYRQDPGLGLRLIYFSYDVKMKEKGDIPEGYSVSREKKERFSLILESASTNQTSMYLCASSLGSIGSRETQYFGPGTRLLVL.

V gene TRBV11-2 combines with J gene TRBJ2-1; the D gene is possibly TRBD1 (5 bases). The CDR3 totals 15 residues. Germline values: CDR1 SGHAT, CDR2 FQNNGV. Trimming took 2 bases from V and 0 from J, leaving 8 bases between them. For the CDR3, the DNA is TGTGCCAGCAGCTTATCCGACAGCTCCTACAATGAGCAGTTCTTC. It yields the protein CASSLSDSSYNEQFF.